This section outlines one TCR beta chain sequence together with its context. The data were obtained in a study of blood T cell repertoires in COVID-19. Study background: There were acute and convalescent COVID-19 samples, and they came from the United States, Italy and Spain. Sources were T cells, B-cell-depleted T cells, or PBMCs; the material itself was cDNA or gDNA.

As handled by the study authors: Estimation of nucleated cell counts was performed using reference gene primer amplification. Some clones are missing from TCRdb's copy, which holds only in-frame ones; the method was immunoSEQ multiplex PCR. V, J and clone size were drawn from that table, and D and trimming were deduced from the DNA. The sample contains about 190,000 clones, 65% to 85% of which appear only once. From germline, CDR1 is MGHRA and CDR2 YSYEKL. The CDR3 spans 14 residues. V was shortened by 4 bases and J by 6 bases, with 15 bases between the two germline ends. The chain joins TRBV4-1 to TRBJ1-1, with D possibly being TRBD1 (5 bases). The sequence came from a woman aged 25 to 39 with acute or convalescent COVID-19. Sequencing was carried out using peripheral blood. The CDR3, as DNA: TGCGCCAGCAGCCGTCAGGGAGGGGCTCCTGAAGCTTTCTTT. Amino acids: CASSRQGGAPEAFF.